The clone carrying this TCR beta chain was seen a single time. The target antigen is unknown. The CDR3 is 17 residues long. Per germline, CDR1 MNHNY and CDR2 SVGAGI (reference sequence). The V end was cut by 6 bases, the J end by 2 bases, with 19 bases between. This specimen comes from a study of T-cell memory formation after mild COVID-19. Study summary: The two donors had largely donor-specific TCR clusters.

Using its own MiXCR run on the 5' RACE reads, TCRdb lists one record per CDR3 protein. The repertoire includes roughly 250,000 distinct CDR3 sequences, roughly 17% of them detected once, and about 3.5% sits in the top ten. Notes on the study in general: Memory cells collected pre-infection included some clones that later responded, suggesting cross-reactive memory joined. Later expanders leaned CD4+, whereas clones that contracted between day 15 and 85 were balanced CD4/CD8.

Sequences were obtained from PBMCs or a T cell subset sorted from them (not recorded which). This TCR came from a man between 18 and 29 years old who had mild COVID-19 (a few samples of this study predate the infection). Cell type and time point are not known. This chain connects TRBV6-6 to TRBJ2-2, with D perhaps given as TRBD1 or TRBD2 (5 bases each). Written as DNA, the CDR3 is TGTGCCAGCAGGACGCGCTCGTGGGGACCTAACACCGGGGAGCTGTTTTTT. Its translation is CASRTRSWGPNTGELFF.